This T cell receptor beta chain stems from a study of blood T cell repertoires in COVID-19. Study context: T cells, B-cell-depleted T cells, or PBMCs provided the cDNA or gDNA that served as material.

Here immunoSEQ multiplex PCR was the method, and the copy in TCRdb shows in-frame clones only, minus some. The sample has just over 300,000 clones; 80% to 90% are singletons. Participant-given clinical history determined each cohort assignment. The germline V gene encodes CDR1 SGHRS and CDR2 YFSETQ. J was trimmed by 1 base and V by 7 bases; bases with no gene match: 7. This CDR3 has 14 amino acids. The sample consisted of PBMCs or T cells enriched from blood (not recorded which). The receptor was derived from a man aged 30 to 45 who had recovered from COVID-19. The chain combines TRBV5-1 with TRBJ1-1; 7 bases line up with TRBD1. The CDR3 DNA sequence: TGCGCCAGCGGAGTAGGGGGCTGGAACACTGAAGCTTTCTTT. It yields the protein CASGVGGWNTEAFF.